This T cell receptor beta chain comes out of a study of blood T cell repertoires in COVID-19. Study background: Some COVID-19 samples were acute and others convalescent; all came from the United States, Italy and Spain. PBMCs, B-cell-depleted T cells, or T cells provided the cDNA or gDNA that made up the material.

This clone has just a few counts. Between the trimmed V and J ends, which lost 6 bases and 4 bases, there was a span of 7 bases. CDR1 is DFQATT, CDR2 SNEGSKA, per germline (reference sequence). The CDR3 sequence is 11 residues long. The authors' processing: Scientists estimated how many nucleated cells there were by amplifying reference gene primers. TCRdb keeps only in-frame clones here, not all; method: immunoSEQ multiplex PCR. V and J calls and clone size are as listed in that table; D and trimming were resolved from the DNA. This table has 70,000 to 85,000 clones, roughly 86% appearing once. This receptor was obtained from a man aged 55 to 70 with acute or convalescent COVID-19. The V and J genes are TRBV20-1 and TRBJ1-3, with D unresolved. The sequenced sample was peripheral blood. CDR3 bases: TGCAGTGCATCCCCAGGAAACACCATATATTTT. Protein: CSASPGNTIYF.